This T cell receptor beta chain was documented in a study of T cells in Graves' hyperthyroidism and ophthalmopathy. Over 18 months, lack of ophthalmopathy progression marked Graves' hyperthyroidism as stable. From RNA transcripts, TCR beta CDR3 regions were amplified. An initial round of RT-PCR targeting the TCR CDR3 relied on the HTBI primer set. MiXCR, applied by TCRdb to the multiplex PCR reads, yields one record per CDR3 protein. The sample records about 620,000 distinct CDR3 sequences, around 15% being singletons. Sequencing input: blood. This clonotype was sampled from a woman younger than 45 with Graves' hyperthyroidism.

The CDR3 is CASSLAGFSTEAFF. As DNA, the CDR3 is TGTGCCAGCAGTTTAGCAGGGTTTAGCACTGAAGCTTTCTTT. The chain combines TRBV12-3 or TRBV12-4 with TRBJ1-1; the D is unclear. V lost 0 bases and J lost 4, with 9 bases in between. The CDR3 runs 14 residues.